This entry lists 14 T cell receptor beta chains sequenced from one sample in a study of T cells after yellow fever vaccination. A single record per CDR3 protein comes from TCRdb applying MiXCR to the 5' RACE reads. The sample has approximately 300,000 distinct CDR3 sequences; 9.5% to 12% are singletons. The sample here was CD4+ T cells sorted from PBMCs, taken 45 days after the yellow fever booster vaccination. Every receptor here comes from a young man who received the YFV17D yellow fever vaccine.

This rearrangement joins TRBV20-1 to TRBJ1-4; TRBD1 aligns across 7 bases. J was trimmed by 2 bases and V by 6 bases; bases with no gene match: 12. This CDR3 has 16 residues. Looked up from germline, CDR1 is DFQATT and CDR2 is SNEGSKA (reference sequence). The CDR3 nucleotides are TGCAGTGCCCTAAACAACAGGGGATGGACTAATGAAAAACTGTTTTTT. It translates to CSALNNRGWTNEKLFF.

This clonotype has a handful of counts. This sequence joins TRBV2 and TRBJ2-3; D may be TRBD2 (6 bases). The CDR3 contains 14 residues. V was cut by 6 bases and J by 8 bases, with 18 bases left in between. Germline CDR1 is SNHLY and CDR2 is FYNNEI. CDR3 in amino acids: CASRQTSNSGTQYF. The DNA of the CDR3 is TGTGCCAGCAGACAGACTAGTAATTCCGGTACGCAGTATTTT.

This clonotype was seen ten or more times. The chain has TRBV5-6 and TRBJ2-2; 7 bases are shared with TRBD2. Germline loops: CDR1 SGHDT, CDR2 YYEEEE. Germline trimming cut 0 bases from V and 4 bases from J; bases unmatched to any gene: 3. The CDR3 sequence is 15 residues long. This CDR3 reads CASSLGGGFTGELFF. Here the CDR3 DNA reads TGTGCCAGCAGCTTGGGCGGGGGATTCACCGGGGAGCTGTTTTTT. Combining the CDR3 with reference TRBV5-6 and TRBJ2-2 gives the whole variable domain DAGVTQSPTHLIKTRGQQVTLRCSPKSGHDTVSWYQQALGQGPQFIFQYYEEEERQRGNFPDRFSGHQFPNYSSELNVNALLLGDSALYLCASSLGGGFTGELFFGEGSRLTVL.

V usage is TRBV20-1 and J usage is TRBJ2-7; no definite D call. CDR1 and CDR2 (germline): DFQATT, SNEGSKA (reference sequence). This CDR3 spans 14 amino acids. The V end was cut by 5 bases, the J end by 3 bases, with 17 bases between. CDR3 in amino acids: CSAGSGGNLYEQYF. The DNA for the CDR3 is TGCAGTGCTGGGTCCGGCGGAAACCTCTACGAGCAGTACTTC.

V usage is TRBV7-3 and J usage is TRBJ2-3; 7 bases agree with TRBD2. The germline gives CDR1 SGHTA, CDR2 FQGTGA. Unmatched junction bases numbered 7, after V lost 5 bases and J lost 5 bases. CDR3 length: 14 amino acids. CDR3 protein: CASSERVAGDTQYF. CDR3 nucleotides: TGTGCCAGCAGCGAGAGGGTAGCGGGAGATACGCAGTATTTT.

The sample holds a few counts of this clonotype. The junction departs from germline at one end; a sequencing error may be responsible. The chain carries TRBV4-2 and TRBJ2-3; tentatively, D is TRBD1 (5 bases). The CDR3 has 16 amino acids. The V gene's germline CDR1 is LGHNA and CDR2 YNFKEQ. CDR3 amino acids: CASSQDLGPGTDTQYF. The CDR3 DNA reads as TGCGCCAGCAGCCAAGATCTGGGGCCTGGCACAGATACGCAGTATTTT.

Only a few counts were recorded for this clonotype. The rearrangement uses TRBV5-1 and TRBJ2-1; possibly TRBD1 or TRBD2 for D (5 bases each). CDR1 and CDR2 from the germline V gene are SGHRS and YFSETQ. The V end lost 0 bases, the J end lost 8 bases, and 18 bases lay between the germline ends. The length of the CDR3 is 16 residues. The CDR3 loop reads CASSLVWAERGDEQFF. The DNA for the CDR3 is TGCGCCAGCAGCTTGGTGTGGGCAGAAAGAGGGGATGAGCAGTTCTTC. Based on the CDR3 plus reference TRBV5-1 and TRBJ2-1, the full variable domain is KAGVTQTPRYLIKTRGQQVTLSCSPISGHRSVSWYQQTPGQGLQFLFEYFSETQRNKGNFPGRFSGRQFSNSRSEMNVSTLELGDSALYLCASSLVWAERGDEQFFGPGTRLTVL.

The chain recombines TRBV10-3 with TRBJ2-7; 9 positions agree with TRBD1. The CDR3 is made up of 16 amino acids. With V trimmed by 4 bases and J by 4 bases, 11 bases remained unmatched. Germline V lookup: CDR1 ENHRY, CDR2 SYGVKD. The CDR3 nucleotides are TGTGCCATCAGTGTGAGGGAGGGGACAGGGATTTACGAGCAGTACTTC. Translation: CAISVREGTGIYEQYF.

There are a few counts of this clonotype. V and J are TRBV11-2 and TRBJ2-5; D assignment may be TRBD1 or TRBD2 (5 bases each). CDR3 length equals 13 residues. The germline V and J ends were trimmed by 5 bases and 2 bases, with 9 bases remaining between them. Looked up from germline, CDR1 is SGHAT and CDR2 is FQNNGV. The CDR3 DNA reads TGTGCCAGCAGCAACGGGGCTCAAGAGACCCAGTACTTC. The encoded protein is CASSNGAQETQYF.

The chain's CDR3 is CATSDPLGTQYF. CDR3 nucleotides: TGTGCCACCAGTGACCCTTTGGGGACCCAGTACTTC. The rearrangement uses TRBV24-1 and TRBJ2-5; no firm D call. CDR1 and CDR2 from the germline V gene are KGHDR and SFDVKD. The CDR3 has 12 amino acids. V lost 4 bases and J 7 bases, leaving 9 bases between the germline ends.

The chain employs TRBV5-4 and TRBJ2-1; no reliable D call. The germline gives CDR1 SGHNT, CDR2 YYREEE (reference sequence). V dropped 2 bases and J dropped 7 bases, with 10 bases sitting between them. CDR3 size: 13 residues. The CDR3 region has the DNA TGTGCCAGCAGCTTCTCCCTTGGTAATGAGCAGTTCTTC. Translation gives CASSFSLGNEQFF.

This clonotype was counted many times. The chain is built from TRBV20-1 and TRBJ2-2; D is unresolved. The germline V gene has CDR1 DFQATT and CDR2 SNEGSKA (reference sequence). The CDR3 sequence is 14 residues long. Deletions cut 0 bases from V and 5 bases from J, with 10 bases between. The CDR3 spells CSARDLEPTGELFF. The CDR3, as DNA: TGCAGTGCTAGAGATCTGGAACCGACCGGGGAGCTGTTTTTT.

Concerning this clonotype: One end of the junction fails to match germline, which may point to a read error. The CDR3 region has the DNA TGTGCCAGCAGCATAGATACAGGAAGGGGAGGCTACACCTTC. Encoded protein: CASSIDTGRGGYTF. The chain combines TRBV11-2 with TRBJ1-2, with D maybe TRBD1 (5 bases). The CDR3 spans 14 residues. Germline V gene sequence: CDR1 SGHAT, CDR2 FQNNGV.

This sequence joins TRBV5-8 and TRBJ2-5, with a weak D call TRBD2 (6 bases). CDR1 is SGHTS and CDR2 is YDEGEE in the germline V gene. The CDR3 sequence is 14 residues long. Deletions cut 1 base from V and 7 bases from J, with 14 bases between. CDR3 in amino acids: CASSLTPGGLTQYF. CDR3 nucleotides: TGTGCCAGCAGCTTGACTCCTGGAGGGTTGACCCAGTACTTC.